These 8 T cell receptor beta chains originate from one sample sequenced in a study of CD8 T cells in Susac syndrome. Reverse transcription of 0.5 to 1 ug RNA used random hexamers. TCRdb called the immunoSEQ multiplex PCR reads again in MiXCR, with one record for every CDR3 protein. The sample consists of about 200,000 distinct CDR3 sequences, 90% to 95% of them appearing once. What was sequenced was CD4+ T cells from PBMCs. These receptors were taken from a human donor with multiple sclerosis.

The chain couples TRBV7-2 to TRBJ2-7; a possible D gene is TRBD1 (5 bases). V gave up 4 bases and J gave up 4 bases, with 8 bases separating them. CDR3 length equals 12 residues. Germline V CDR1 and CDR2: SGHTA, FQGNSA. CDR3 in amino acids: CASSSRGYEQYF. CDR3 coding DNA: TGTGCCAGCAGCTCTAGGGGTTACGAGCAGTACTTC.

The chain couples TRBV29-1 to TRBJ1-2; 12 positions match TRBD1. The CDR3 has 15 amino acids. V dropped 2 bases and J dropped 4; count of bases not matched to a gene: 5. Germline-derived CDR1 and CDR2 are SQVTM and ANQGSEA. CDR3 protein: CSVESRDRGLYGYTF. The CDR3 DNA reads TGCAGCGTTGAATCCCGGGACAGGGGGCTCTATGGCTACACCTTC.

The V call is TRBV20-1, the J call TRBJ2-3; D is perhaps TRBD2 (6 bases). The CDR3 spans 15 residues. The germline V and J ends were trimmed by 3 bases and 1 base, with 14 bases remaining between them. From germline, CDR1 is DFQATT and CDR2 SNEGSKA (reference sequence). CDR3 DNA sequence: TGCAGTGCTAGGGGGCGGGGAGGAGGCACAGATACGCAGTATTTT. Translating gives CSARGRGGGTDTQYF.

This chain joins TRBV20-1 and TRBJ2-3; no definite D call. Germline values: CDR1 DFQATT, CDR2 SNEGSKA (reference sequence). With 0 bases removed from V and 1 base from J, the gap between germline ends came to 11 bases. The CDR3 spans 15 residues. The CDR3 region has the DNA TGCAGTGCTAGAGATCCCTCTGGCCGCACAGATACGCAGTATTTT. Protein: CSARDPSGRTDTQYF.

V is TRBV7-9 and J is TRBJ2-3; 9 nucleotides agree with TRBD1. V was clipped by 1 base and J by 7 bases; unmatched bases: 9. Germline CDR1 and CDR2: SEHNR and FQNEAQ (reference sequence). This CDR3 is 16 amino acids long. CDR3 nucleotides: TGTGCCAGCAGCTTAGGGTACCGACAGGGGGGAAATACGCAGTATTTT. This sequence encodes CASSLGYRQGGNTQYF. The full variable domain, its missing parts supplied by reference TRBV7-9 and TRBJ2-3, is DTGVSQNPRHKITKRGQNVTFRCDPISEHNRLYWYRQTLGQGPEFLTYFQNEAQLEKSRLLSDRFSAERPKGSFSTLEIQRTEQGDSAMYLCASSLGYRQGGNTQYFGPGTRLTVL.

The rearrangement uses TRBV27 and TRBJ2-3, with TRBD2 matching over 9 bases. The germline V gene encodes CDR1 MNHEY and CDR2 SMNVEV (reference sequence). The CDR3 loop spans 16 amino acids. Trimming removed 2 bases from V and 4 bases from J; junction bases left unmatched: 7. This CDR3 reads CASSLRSGGSPDTQYF. In DNA, the CDR3 is TGTGCCAGCAGTTTACGAAGCGGGGGGTCCCCAGATACGCAGTATTTT.

The rearrangement joins TRBV7-9 to TRBJ2-5; 11 nucleotides agree with TRBD2. In germline, CDR1 is SEHNR, CDR2 FQNEAQ (reference sequence). This CDR3 is 17 amino acids long. V gave up 2 bases and J gave up 2 bases; unmatched junction bases: 7. The CDR3 DNA reads TGTGCCAGCAGCTTACAAGAGGGACTAGCGGATCAAGAGACCCAGTACTTC. This translates into CASSLQEGLADQETQYF.

The rearrangement links TRBV29-1 to TRBJ2-7; TRBD2 is a possible D gene (6 bases). V was pared by 5 bases and J by 2 bases, with 19 bases between. Germline lookup yields CDR1 SQVTM and CDR2 ANQGSEA. The CDR3 runs 15 residues. In nucleotides, the CDR3 is TGCAGCGTTAGAAGCGGGCCGGGTATGGCCTACGAGCAGTACTTC. Protein product: CSVRSGPGMAYEQYF.